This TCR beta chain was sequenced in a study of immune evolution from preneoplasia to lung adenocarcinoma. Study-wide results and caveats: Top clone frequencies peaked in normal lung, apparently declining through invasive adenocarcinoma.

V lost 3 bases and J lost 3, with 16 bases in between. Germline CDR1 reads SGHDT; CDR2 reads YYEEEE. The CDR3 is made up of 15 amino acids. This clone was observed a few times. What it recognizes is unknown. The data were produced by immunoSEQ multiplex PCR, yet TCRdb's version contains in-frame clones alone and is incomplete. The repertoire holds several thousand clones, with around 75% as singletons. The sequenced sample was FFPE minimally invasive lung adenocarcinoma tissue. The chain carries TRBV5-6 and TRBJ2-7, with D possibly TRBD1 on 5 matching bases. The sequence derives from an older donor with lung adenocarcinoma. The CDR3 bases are TGTGCCAGCAGCTCGTCCGCCGCAGGGCGCTACGAGCAGTACTTC. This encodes CASSSSAAGRYEQYF.